Reported below is one T cell receptor beta chain. Its specificity is not known. At one of its ends the junction is not consistent with the germline gene, which may arise from a read error. Each CDR3 protein gets one entry after TCRdb re-called the 5' RACE reads with MiXCR. The table includes 45,000 to 55,000 distinct CDR3 sequences, about 24% detected once. The CDR3 runs to 16 residues. Germline V gives CDR1 DFQATT, CDR2 SNEGSKA (reference sequence). Study-level results: Larger-cohort validation covered only one TCR beta V-J rearrangement.

The chain couples TRBV20-1 to TRBJ2-1, with 8 positions matching TRBD2. This clonotype originated in a female donor with breast cancer. The sequenced material came from tumor-infiltrating naive CD4+ T cells sorted from the breast tumor. Subset defined: naive CD4+ T cells, CD4+CD45RA+CD25-. This CDR3 reads CSANPPTSGSYKEQFF. The CDR3 coding sequence is TGCAGTGCTAACCCCCCTACTAGCGGTAGCTACAAGGAGCAGTTCTTC.